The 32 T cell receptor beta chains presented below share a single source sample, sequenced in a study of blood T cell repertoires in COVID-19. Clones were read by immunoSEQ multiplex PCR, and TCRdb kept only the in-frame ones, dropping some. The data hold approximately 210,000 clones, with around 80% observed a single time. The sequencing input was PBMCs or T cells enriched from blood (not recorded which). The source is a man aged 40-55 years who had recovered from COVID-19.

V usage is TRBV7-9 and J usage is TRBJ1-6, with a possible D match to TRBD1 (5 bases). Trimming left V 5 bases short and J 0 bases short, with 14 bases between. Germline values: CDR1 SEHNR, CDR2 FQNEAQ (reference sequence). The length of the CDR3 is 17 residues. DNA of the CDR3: TGTGCCAGCAGCGGGGCGGGAGGAAGCTCCTATAATTCACCCCTCCACTTT. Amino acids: CASSGAGGSSYNSPLHF.

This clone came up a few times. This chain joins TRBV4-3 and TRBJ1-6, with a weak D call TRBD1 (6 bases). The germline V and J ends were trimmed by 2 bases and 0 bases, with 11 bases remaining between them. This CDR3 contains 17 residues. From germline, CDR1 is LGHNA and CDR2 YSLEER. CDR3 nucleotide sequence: TGCGCCAGCAGCCAATTAACAGGGAACTCCTATAATTCACCCCTCCACTTT. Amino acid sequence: CASSQLTGNSYNSPLHF.

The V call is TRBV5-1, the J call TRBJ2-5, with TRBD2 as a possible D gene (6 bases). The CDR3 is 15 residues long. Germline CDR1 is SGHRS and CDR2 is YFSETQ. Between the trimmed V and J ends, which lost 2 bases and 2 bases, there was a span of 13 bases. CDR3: CASSFGGNSQETQYF. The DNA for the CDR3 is TGCGCCAGCAGCTTTGGCGGGAATTCTCAAGAGACCCAGTACTTC.

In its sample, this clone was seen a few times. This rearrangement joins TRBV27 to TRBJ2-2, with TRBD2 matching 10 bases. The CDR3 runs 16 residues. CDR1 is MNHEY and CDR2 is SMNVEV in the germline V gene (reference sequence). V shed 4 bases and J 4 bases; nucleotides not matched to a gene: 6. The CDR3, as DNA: TGTGCCAGCAGTTCCCAACTAGCGGGAATCACCGGGGAGCTGTTTTTT. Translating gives CASSSQLAGITGELFF.

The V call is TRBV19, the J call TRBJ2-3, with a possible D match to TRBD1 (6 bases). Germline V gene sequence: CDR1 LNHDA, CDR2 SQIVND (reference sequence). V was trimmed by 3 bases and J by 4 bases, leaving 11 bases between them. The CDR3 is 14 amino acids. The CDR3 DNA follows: TGTGCCAGTAGTATTGGCAGGGGATCAGATACGCAGTATTTT. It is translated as CASSIGRGSDTQYF.

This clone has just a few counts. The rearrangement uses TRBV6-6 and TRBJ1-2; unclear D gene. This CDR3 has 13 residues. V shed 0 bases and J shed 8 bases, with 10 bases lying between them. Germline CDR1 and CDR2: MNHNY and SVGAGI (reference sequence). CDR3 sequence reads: CASSYSPGTGYTF. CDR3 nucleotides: TGTGCCAGCAGTTACTCCCCGGGAACGGGCTACACCTTC.

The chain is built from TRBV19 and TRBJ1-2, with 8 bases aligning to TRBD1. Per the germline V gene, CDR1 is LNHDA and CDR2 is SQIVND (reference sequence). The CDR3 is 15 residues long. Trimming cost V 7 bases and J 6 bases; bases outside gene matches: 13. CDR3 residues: CASIGGRTGKHGYTF. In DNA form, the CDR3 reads TGTGCCAGTATAGGCGGCAGGACAGGGAAACATGGCTACACCTTC.

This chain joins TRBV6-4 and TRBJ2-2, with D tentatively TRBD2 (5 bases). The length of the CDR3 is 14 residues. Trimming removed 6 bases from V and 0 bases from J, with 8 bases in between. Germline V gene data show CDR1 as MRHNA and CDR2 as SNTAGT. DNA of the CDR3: TGTGCCAGCAGCGGGGAGTCGAACACCGGGGAGCTGTTTTTT. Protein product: CASSGESNTGELFF.

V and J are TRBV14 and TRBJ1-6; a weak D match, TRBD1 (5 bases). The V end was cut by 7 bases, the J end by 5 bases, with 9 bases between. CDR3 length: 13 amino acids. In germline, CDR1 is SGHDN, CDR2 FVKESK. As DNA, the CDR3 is TGTGCCAGCACTCGACAGCATAATTCACCCCTCCACTTT. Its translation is CASTRQHNSPLHF. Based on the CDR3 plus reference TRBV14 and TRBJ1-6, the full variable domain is EAGVTQFPSHSVIEKGQTVTLRCDPISGHDNLYWYRRVMGKEIKFLLHFVKESKQDESGMPNNRFLAERTGGTYSTLKVQPAELEDSGVYFCASTRQHNSPLHFGNGTRLTVT.

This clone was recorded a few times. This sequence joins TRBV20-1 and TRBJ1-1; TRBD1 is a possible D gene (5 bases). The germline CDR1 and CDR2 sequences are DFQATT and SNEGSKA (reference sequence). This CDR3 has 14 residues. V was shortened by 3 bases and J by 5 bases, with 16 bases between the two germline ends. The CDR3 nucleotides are TGCAGTGCTAGTTTGAGTCAGGGTAGGACTGAAGCTTTCTTT. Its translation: CSASLSQGRTEAFF.

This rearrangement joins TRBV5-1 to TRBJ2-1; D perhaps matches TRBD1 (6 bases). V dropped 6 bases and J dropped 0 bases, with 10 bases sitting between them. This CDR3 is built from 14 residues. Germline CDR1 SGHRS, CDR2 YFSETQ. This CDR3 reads CASTRDNSYNEQFF. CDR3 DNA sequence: TGCGCCAGCACCAGGGACAACTCCTACAATGAGCAGTTCTTC. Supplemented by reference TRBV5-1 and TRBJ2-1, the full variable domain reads KAGVTQTPRYLIKTRGQQVTLSCSPISGHRSVSWYQQTPGQGLQFLFEYFSETQRNKGNFPGRFSGRQFSNSRSEMNVSTLELGDSALYLCASTRDNSYNEQFFGPGTRLTVL.

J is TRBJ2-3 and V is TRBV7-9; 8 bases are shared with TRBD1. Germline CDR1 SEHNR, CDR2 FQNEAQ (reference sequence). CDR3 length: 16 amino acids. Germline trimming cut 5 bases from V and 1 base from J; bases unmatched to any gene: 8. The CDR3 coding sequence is TGTGCCAGCAGCCCTACCTCAGGGGGCGGCACAGATACGCAGTATTTT. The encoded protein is CASSPTSGGGTDTQYF. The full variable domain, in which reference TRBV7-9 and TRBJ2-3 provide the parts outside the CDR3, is DTGVSQNPRHKITKRGQNVTFRCDPISEHNRLYWYRQTLGQGPEFLTYFQNEAQLEKSRLLSDRFSAERPKGSFSTLEIQRTEQGDSAMYLCASSPTSGGGTDTQYFGPGTRLTVL.

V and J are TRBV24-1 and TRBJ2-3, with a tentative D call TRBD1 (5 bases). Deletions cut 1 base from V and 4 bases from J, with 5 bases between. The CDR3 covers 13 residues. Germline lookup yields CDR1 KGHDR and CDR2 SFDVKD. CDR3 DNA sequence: TGTGCCACCAGTGATTTAGGGGCAGATACGCAGTATTTT. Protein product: CATSDLGADTQYF.

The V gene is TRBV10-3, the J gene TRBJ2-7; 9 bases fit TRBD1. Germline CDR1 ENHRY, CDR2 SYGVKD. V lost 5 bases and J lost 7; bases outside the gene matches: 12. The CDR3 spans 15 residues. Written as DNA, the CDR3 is TGTGCCATCAGTCTAACCGGGACAGGGACTAATGAGCAGTACTTC. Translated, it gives CAISLTGTGTNEQYF.

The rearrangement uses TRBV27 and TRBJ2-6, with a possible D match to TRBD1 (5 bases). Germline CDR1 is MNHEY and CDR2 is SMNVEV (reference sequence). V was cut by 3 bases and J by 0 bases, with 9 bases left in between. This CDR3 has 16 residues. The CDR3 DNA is TGTGCCAGCAGTTTTGACAGCCCCTCTGGGGCCAACGTCCTGACTTTC. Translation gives CASSFDSPSGANVLTF.

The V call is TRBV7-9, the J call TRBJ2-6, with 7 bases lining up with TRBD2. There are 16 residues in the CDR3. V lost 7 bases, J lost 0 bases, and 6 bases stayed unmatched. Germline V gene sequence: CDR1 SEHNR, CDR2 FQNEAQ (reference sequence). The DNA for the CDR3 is TGTGCCAGCAACCTAGCGGCAAGCTCTGGGGCCAACGTCCTGACTTTC. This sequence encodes CASNLAASSGANVLTF.

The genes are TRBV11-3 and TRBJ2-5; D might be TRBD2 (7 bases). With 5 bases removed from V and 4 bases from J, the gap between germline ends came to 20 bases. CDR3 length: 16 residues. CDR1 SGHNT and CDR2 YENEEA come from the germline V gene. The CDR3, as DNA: TGTGCCAGCAGCCGGACCACGGGGGGCACGAGAGAGACCCAGTACTTC. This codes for CASSRTTGGTRETQYF.

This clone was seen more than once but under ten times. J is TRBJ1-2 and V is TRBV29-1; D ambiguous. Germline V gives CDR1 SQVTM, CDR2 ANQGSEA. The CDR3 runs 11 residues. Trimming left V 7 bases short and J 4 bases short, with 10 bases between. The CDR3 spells CSAESGYGYTF. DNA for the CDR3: TGCAGCGCCGAGTCAGGCTATGGCTACACCTTC.

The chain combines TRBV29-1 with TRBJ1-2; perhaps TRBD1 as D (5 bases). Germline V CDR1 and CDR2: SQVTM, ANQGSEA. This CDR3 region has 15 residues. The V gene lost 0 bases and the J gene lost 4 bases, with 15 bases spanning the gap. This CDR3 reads CSVEDQRGLGYGYTF. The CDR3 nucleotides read TGCAGCGTTGAAGATCAAAGGGGTCTGGGCTATGGCTACACCTTC.

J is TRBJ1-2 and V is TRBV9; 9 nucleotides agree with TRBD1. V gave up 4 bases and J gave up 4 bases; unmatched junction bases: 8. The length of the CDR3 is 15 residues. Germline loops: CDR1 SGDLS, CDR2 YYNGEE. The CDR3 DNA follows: TGTGCCAGCAGCCCCAGGGACAGGGATACCTATGGCTACACCTTC. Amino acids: CASSPRDRDTYGYTF.

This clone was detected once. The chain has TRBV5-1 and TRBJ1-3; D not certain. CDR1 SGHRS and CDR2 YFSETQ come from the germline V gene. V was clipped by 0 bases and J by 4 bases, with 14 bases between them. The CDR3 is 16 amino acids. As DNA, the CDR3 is TGCGCCAGCAGCTTGGGTTATCCTGCGTACGGAAACACCATATATTTT. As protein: CASSLGYPAYGNTIYF.

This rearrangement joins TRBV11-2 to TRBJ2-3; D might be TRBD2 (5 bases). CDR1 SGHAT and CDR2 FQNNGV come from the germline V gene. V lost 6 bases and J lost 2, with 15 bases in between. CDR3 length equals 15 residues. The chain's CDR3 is CASSLGTGNTDTQYF. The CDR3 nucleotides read TGTGCCAGCAGTCTCGGAACGGGGAACACAGATACGCAGTATTTT.

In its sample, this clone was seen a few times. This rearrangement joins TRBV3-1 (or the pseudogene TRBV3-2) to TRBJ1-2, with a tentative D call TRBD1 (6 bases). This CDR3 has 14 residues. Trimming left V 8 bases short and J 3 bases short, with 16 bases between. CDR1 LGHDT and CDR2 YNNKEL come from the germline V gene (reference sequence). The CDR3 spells CASSDSTGDYGYTF. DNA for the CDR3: TGTGCCAGCTCGGATTCGACAGGAGACTATGGCTACACCTTC.

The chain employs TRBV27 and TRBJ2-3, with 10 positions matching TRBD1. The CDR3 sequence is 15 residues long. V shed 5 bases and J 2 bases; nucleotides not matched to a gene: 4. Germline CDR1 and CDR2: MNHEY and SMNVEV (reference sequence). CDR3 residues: CASSPRQGATDTQYF. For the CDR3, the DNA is TGTGCCAGCAGTCCGAGACAGGGGGCCACAGATACGCAGTATTTT.

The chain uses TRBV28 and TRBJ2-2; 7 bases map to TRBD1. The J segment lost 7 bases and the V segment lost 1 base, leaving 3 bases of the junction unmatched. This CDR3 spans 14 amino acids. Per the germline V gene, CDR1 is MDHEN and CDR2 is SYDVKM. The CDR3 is CASSLLSGGGELFF. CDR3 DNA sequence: TGTGCCAGCAGTTTATTGTCAGGGGGCGGGGAGCTGTTTTTT.

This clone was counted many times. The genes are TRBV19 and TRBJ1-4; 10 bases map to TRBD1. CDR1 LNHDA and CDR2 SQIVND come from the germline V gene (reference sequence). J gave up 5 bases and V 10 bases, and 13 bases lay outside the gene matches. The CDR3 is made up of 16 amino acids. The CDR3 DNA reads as TGTGCCACCACCCCGGGCGGGACAGGGGCGAATGAAAAACTGTTTTTT. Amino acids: CATTPGGTGANEKLFF.

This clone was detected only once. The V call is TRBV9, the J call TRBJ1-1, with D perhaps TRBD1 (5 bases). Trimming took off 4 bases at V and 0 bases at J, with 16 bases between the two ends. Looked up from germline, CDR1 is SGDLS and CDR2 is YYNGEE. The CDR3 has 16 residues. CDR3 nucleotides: TGTGCCAGCAGCCCCCAAGTCCGGGGGATGAACACTGAAGCTTTCTTT. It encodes CASSPQVRGMNTEAFF.

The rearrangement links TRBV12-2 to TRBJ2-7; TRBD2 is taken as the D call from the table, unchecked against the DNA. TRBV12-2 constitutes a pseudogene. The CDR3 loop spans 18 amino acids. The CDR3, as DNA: TGTGCAAGTCGCTTAGCGAGACTGAGGCGGCGGGTATATGGGGAGCAGTACTTC. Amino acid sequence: CASRLARLRRRVYGEQYF.

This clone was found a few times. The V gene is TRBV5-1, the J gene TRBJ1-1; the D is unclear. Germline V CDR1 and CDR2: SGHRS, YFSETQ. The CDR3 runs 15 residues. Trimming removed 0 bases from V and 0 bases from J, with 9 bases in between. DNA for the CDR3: TGCGCCAGCAGCTTGGGGGCAGGAATGAACACTGAAGCTTTCTTT. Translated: CASSLGAGMNTEAFF.

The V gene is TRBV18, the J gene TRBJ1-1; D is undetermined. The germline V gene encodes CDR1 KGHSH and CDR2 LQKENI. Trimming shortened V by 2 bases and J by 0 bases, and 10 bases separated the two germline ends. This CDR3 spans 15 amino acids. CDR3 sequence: CASSPFGDMNTEAFF. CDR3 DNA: TGTGCCAGCTCACCATTCGGCGACATGAACACTGAAGCTTTCTTT.

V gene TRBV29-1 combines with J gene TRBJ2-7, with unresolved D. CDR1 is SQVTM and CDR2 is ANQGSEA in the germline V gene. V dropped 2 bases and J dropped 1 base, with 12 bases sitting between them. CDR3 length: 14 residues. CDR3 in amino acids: CSVESSSTSYEQYF. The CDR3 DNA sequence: TGCAGCGTTGAAAGTTCCTCGACTTCCTACGAGCAGTACTTC.

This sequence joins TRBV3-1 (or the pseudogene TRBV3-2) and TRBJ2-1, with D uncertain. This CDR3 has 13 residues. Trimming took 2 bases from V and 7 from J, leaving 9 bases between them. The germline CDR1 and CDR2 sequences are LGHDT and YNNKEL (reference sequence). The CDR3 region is CASSQITENEQFF. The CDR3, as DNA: TGTGCCAGCAGCCAAATTACGGAGAATGAGCAGTTCTTC.